This is a list of T cell receptor beta chains from one sample in a study of blood T cell repertoires in COVID-19. Here immunoSEQ multiplex PCR was the method, and the copy in TCRdb shows in-frame clones only, minus some. The table has fewer than 90,000 clones, about nine tenths seen once. The sample was peripheral blood. These TCRs come from a male donor with acute or convalescent COVID-19. CDR3s include the opening cysteine and the closing phenylalanine or tryptophan. Each record gives: clone size, J gene, V gene, D gene, CDR3 DNA, CDR3 protein. The D gene is left open where the match is weak. Clone size is not always given. Where it is, it says once, few, many or a class for expanded clones.

.	TRBJ1-5	TRBV4-1	TRBD1	TGCGCCAGCAGCCCCGGACAGGGGGATCAGCCCCAGCATTTT	CASSPGQGDQPQHF
once	TRBJ1-1	TRBV29-1	TRBD1	TGCAGCGCCAGGACAGGGATCACTGAAGCTTTCTTT	CSARTGITEAFF
.	TRBJ2-1	TRBV7-9	.	TGTGCCAGCAGCTTCCCCTTGCACACGGGAGAAGGCTACAATGAGCAGTTCTTC	CASSFPLHTGEGYNEQFF
.	TRBJ2-7	TRBV10-3	.	TGTGCCATCAGTGAGCAGGCCTACGAGCAGTACTTC	CAISEQAYEQYF
once	TRBJ1-1	TRBV10-2	.	TGCGCCAGCAGTGAAACAGTGAACACTGAAGCTTTCTTT	CASSETVNTEAFF
.	TRBJ2-7	TRBV12-3/TRBV12-4	.	TGTGCCAGCAGTTTACGGGGAGAGCAGTACTTC	CASSLRGEQYF
.	TRBJ1-1	TRBV19	.	TGTGCCAGTAGTCCGATACAGGGCTCGACTGAAGCTTTCTTT	CASSPIQGSTEAFF
.	TRBJ2-5	TRBV19	TRBD1	TGTGCCAGTAGTTTCGGACAGGGGGAAGAGACCCAGTACTTC	CASSFGQGEETQYF
.	TRBJ2-5	TRBV29-1	TRBD2	TGCAGCGTTGCGGTAGCGGGGGCTCAAGAGACCCAGTACTTC	CSVAVAGAQETQYF
.	TRBJ2-1	TRBV7-2	.	TGTGCCAGCAGCTTAGCTGCGGGCCTCTCCTACAATGAGCAGTTCTTC	CASSLAAGLSYNEQFF
once	TRBJ2-2	TRBV19	.	TGTGCCAGTAGTATTCCGGGGTACACCGGGGAGCTGTTTTTT	CASSIPGYTGELFF
few	TRBJ1-1	TRBV5-6	TRBD1	TGTGCCAGCAGCTTGCGCAGGGACAGGTTCTCGAACACTGAAGCTTTCTTT	CASSLRRDRFSNTEAFF
.	TRBJ2-7	TRBV18	.	TGTGCCAGCTCACCACCGGGCAGGTCGTCCTACGAGCAGTACTTC	CASSPPGRSSYEQYF
.	TRBJ1-5	TRBV28	.	TGTGCCAGCACCCAGAGCAATCAGCCCCAGCATTTT	CASTQSNQPQHF
.	TRBJ1-6	TRBV10-3	.	TGTGCCATCAGTGAGCGCGAACTCCTACCTAATTCACCCCTCCACTTT	CAISERELLPNSPLHF
.	TRBJ1-2	TRBV6-5	.	TGTGCCAGCAGTCGCCGCGGGGTGGGCTACACCTTC	CASSRRGVGYTF
.	TRBJ1-5	TRBV2	.	TGTGCCAGCAGTGAAGAACAGATCAGCAATCAGCCCCAGCATTTT	CASSEEQISNQPQHF
.	TRBJ1-4	TRBV28	.	TGTGCCAGCAGAACAGGGATTGGAGAAAAACTGTTTTTT	CASRTGIGEKLFF
.	TRBJ1-2	TRBV6-6	.	TGTGCCAGCAGTAACCGCGGGAGTAACTATGGCTACACCTTC	CASSNRGSNYGYTF
few	TRBJ1-1	TRBV3-1/TRBV3-2	.	TGTGCCAGCAGCCAAGAGGGGCGGTCCAACGAAGCTTTCTTT	CASSQEGRSNEAFF
.	TRBJ2-3	TRBV18	.	TGTGCCAGCTCTGCGGAGCTCCGTACAGATACGCAGTATTTT	CASSAELRTDTQYF
.	TRBJ2-5	TRBV5-1	TRBD1	TGCGCCAGCAGCTTGGGACAGGGCCGACAAGAGACCCAGTACTTC	CASSLGQGRQETQYF
.	TRBJ1-1	TRBV27	.	TGTGCCAGCAGTCGACAGGCTAGCCCGCAGGACACTGAAGCTTTCTTT	CASSRQASPQDTEAFF
.	TRBJ2-7	TRBV28	.	TGTGCCTGGGGAGGCTACGAGCAGTACTTC	CAWGGYEQYF
few	TRBJ2-1	TRBV5-1	TRBD1	TGCGCCAGCAGCTCGTCGGGACAGGGTTACAATGAGCAGTTCTTC	CASSSSGQGYNEQFF
.	TRBJ2-1	TRBV7-2	TRBD2	TGTGCCAGCAGCTTTTTCGGCGGGGGTGGCCCTCTCAATGAGCAGTTCTTC	CASSFFGGGGPLNEQFF
.	TRBJ1-4	TRBV2	.	TGTGCCAGCGGTCCAACTTATGAAAAACTGTTTTTT	CASGPTYEKLFF
.	TRBJ2-2	TRBV3-1/TRBV3-2	TRBD2	TGTGCCAGCAGCCAATATAGCGGGGGGAACACCGGGGAGCTGTTTTTT	CASSQYSGGNTGELFF
once	TRBJ2-7	TRBV7-3	.	TGTGCCAGCAGCTTAGATTCGGGGACACGGGAGCAGTACTTC	CASSLDSGTREQYF
.	TRBJ1-1	TRBV6-2/TRBV6-3	.	TGTGCCAGCAGCCAAGGGACTGAGGCTTTCTTT	CASSQGTEAFF
.	TRBJ1-1	TRBV5-1	TRBD1	TGCGCCAGCAGCTCCCAGACAGGGGGCAACACTGAAGCTTTCTTT	CASSSQTGGNTEAFF
.	TRBJ2-7	TRBV10-3	TRBD2	TGTGCCATCAGCCTCGGGGGGGGCGATTTCGAGCAGTACTTC	CAISLGGGDFEQYF
.	TRBJ1-2	TRBV12-3/TRBV12-4	.	TGTGCCAGCAGCCAACAGGGTAGCTATGGCTACACCTTC	CASSQQGSYGYTF
.	TRBJ1-3	TRBV3-1/TRBV3-2	.	TGTGCCAGCAGCCAGACAGTCAGGGGAAACACCATATATTTT	CASSQTVRGNTIYF
.	TRBJ2-1	TRBV5-1	TRBD2	TGCGCCAGCAGCGAAACCGGGACTAGAGAGTTCTTC	CASSETGTREFF
.	TRBJ2-5	TRBV24-1	.	TGTGCCACCAGTGGGCGCGGGGCAGAAGAGACCCAGTACTTC	CATSGRGAEETQYF
.	TRBJ2-1	TRBV15	.	TGTGCCACCAGCAGAGATCTAGGGGGTGGAGGTGAGCAGTTCTTC	CATSRDLGGGGEQFF
.	TRBJ1-2	TRBV3-1/TRBV3-2	.	TGTGCCAGCAGTAAAAACACCGACAGGACTGGTGGCTACACCTTC	CASSKNTDRTGGYTF
.	TRBJ1-4	TRBV27	.	TGTGCCAGCAGTTTGGCGGGGAATCCTAATGAAAAACTGTTTTTT	CASSLAGNPNEKLFF
.	TRBJ1-6	TRBV5-1	TRBD1	TGCGCCAGCAGCTTGGCCCCCGGGGACAGGGGTCACTCCTATAATTCACCCCTCCACTTT	CASSLAPGDRGHSYNSPLHF
.	TRBJ2-7	TRBV5-1	TRBD2	TGCGCCAGCAGTTGGGGACTAGCGGGGGAGTACTACGAGCAGTACTTC	CASSWGLAGEYYEQYF
.	TRBJ1-5	TRBV5-6	TRBD1	TGTGCCACTGACAACAGGGGGCTAAGGCGTCAGCCCCAGCATTTT	CATDNRGLRRQPQHF
.	TRBJ1-2	TRBV2	.	TGTGCCAGCAGTGACACCAGCTATGGCTACACCTTC	CASSDTSYGYTF
.	TRBJ1-5	TRBV5-6	TRBD1	TGTGCCAGCAGCCGGGGACAGTATCAGCCCCAGCATTTT	CASSRGQYQPQHF
.	TRBJ1-1	TRBV7-5	.	TGTGCCAGAAGCTTCACCGGGACACTGAACACTGAAGCTTTCTTT	CARSFTGTLNTEAFF
.	TRBJ1-6	TRBV20-1	.	TGCAGTGCTAGTCAGAAACCTCGGGATTCACCCCTCCACTTT	CSASQKPRDSPLHF
.	TRBJ2-7	TRBV6-2/TRBV6-3	TRBD1	TGTGCCAGCAGTTACTCAACAGGGGGCGCCCCGTACTTC	CASSYSTGGAPYF
.	TRBJ1-1	TRBV5-1	TRBD1	TGCGCCAGCAGCTTGGACCCCGGGACAGGGTCTGAAGCTTTCTTT	CASSLDPGTGSEAFF
.	TRBJ2-7	TRBV2	TRBD1	TGTGCCAGCACCCAATCCGGGACAGGCAACTACGAGCAGTACTTC	CASTQSGTGNYEQYF
.	TRBJ1-3	TRBV3-1/TRBV3-2	.	TGTGCCAGCAGCCGTATACAGAGCTCTGGAAACACCATATATTTT	CASSRIQSSGNTIYF
.	TRBJ2-7	TRBV5-4	TRBD1	TGTGCCAGCAGCTTAGGGACAGGGCAGGCCTCCTACGAGCAGTACTTC	CASSLGTGQASYEQYF